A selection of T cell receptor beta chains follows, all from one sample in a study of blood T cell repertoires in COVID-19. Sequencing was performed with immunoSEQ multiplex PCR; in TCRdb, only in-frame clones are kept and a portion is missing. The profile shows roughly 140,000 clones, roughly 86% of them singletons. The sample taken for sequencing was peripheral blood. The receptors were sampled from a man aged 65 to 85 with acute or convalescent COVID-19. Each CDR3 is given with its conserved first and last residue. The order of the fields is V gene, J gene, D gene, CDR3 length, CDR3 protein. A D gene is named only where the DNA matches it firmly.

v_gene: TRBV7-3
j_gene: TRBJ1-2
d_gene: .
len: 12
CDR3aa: CASSLSGYGYTF

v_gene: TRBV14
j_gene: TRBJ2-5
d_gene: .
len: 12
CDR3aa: CASSRTGPTQYF

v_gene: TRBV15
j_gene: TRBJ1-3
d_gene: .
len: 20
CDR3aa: CATSRATAPRAVASGNTIYF

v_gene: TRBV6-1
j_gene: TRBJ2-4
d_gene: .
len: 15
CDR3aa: CASSDRGMPENIQYF

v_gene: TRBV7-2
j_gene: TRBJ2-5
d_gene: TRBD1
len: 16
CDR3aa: CASSLAYGTGGETQYF

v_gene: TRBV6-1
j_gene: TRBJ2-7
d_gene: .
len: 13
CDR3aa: CASSEQGTSSQYF

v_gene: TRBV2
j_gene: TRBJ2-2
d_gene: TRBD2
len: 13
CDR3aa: CASQREATGELFF

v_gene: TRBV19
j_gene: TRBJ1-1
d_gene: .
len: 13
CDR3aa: CASSPLRSLEAFF

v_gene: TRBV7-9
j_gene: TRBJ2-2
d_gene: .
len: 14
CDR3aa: CASSLAGTTGELFF

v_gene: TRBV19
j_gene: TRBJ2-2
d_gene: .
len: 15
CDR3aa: CASSPVAVNTGELFF

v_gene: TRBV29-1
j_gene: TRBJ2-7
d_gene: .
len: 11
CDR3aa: CSVGQRSEQYF

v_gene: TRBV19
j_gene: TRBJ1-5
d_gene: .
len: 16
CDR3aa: CASSMWIPGGNQPQHF

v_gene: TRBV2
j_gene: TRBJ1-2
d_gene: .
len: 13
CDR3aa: CASSERGTYGYTF

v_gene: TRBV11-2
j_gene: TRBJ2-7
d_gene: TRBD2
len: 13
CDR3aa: CASSLGGSYEQYF

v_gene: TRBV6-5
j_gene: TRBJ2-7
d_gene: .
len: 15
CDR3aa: CASSYGSIPNNEQYF

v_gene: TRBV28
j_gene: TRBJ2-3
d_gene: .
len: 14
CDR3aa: CASSTAVSINTQYF

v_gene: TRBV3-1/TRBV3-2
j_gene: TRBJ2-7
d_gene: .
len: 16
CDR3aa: CASSQELGFQAYEQYF

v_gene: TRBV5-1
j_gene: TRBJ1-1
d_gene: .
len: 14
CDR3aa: CASSRFGESTEAFF